The 25 T cell receptor beta chains given below trace back to one sample, sequenced in a study of T-cell reconstitution after alpha-beta-depleted transplantation in children. The TCRbeta library was prepared with unique molecular identifiers. TCRdb reprocessed the PCR reads via MiXCR and lists one record per CDR3 protein. The top ten hold about 5% of the sample, which has a few hundred thousand distinct CDR3 sequences, around 13% seen once. The material was PBMCs from the stem cell graft donor, obtained from the stem cell graft. The source is a human donor who donated a stem cell graft to a child with combined immunodeficiency.

The rearrangement links TRBV7-3 to TRBJ2-2, with D tentatively TRBD2 (5 bases). This CDR3 contains 15 residues. Between the trimmed V and J ends, which lost 5 bases and 5 bases, there was a span of 15 bases. Germline lookup yields CDR1 SGHTA and CDR2 FQGTGA. CDR3 sequence reads: CASSPSGPGTGELFF. The CDR3 DNA sequence: TGTGCCAGCAGCCCCTCTGGGCCGGGGACCGGGGAGCTGTTTTTT.

The chain links TRBV24-1 to TRBJ2-7; D is possibly TRBD1 (6 bases). Deletions cut 2 bases from V and 7 bases from J, with 8 bases between. Germline CDR1 KGHDR, CDR2 SFDVKD. The CDR3 length is 12 residues. The CDR3 here is CATSDWGREQYF. CDR3 DNA sequence: TGTGCCACCAGTGATTGGGGGCGAGAGCAGTACTTC.

This clonotype turned up a few times. The chain couples TRBV20-1 to TRBJ2-7; D is tentatively TRBD1 or TRBD2 (5 bases each). Germline CDR1 is DFQATT and CDR2 is SNEGSKA (reference sequence). The CDR3 is 14 amino acids. V was trimmed by 5 bases and J by 0 bases, leaving 14 bases between them. The CDR3 nucleotides are TGCAGTGCTGTGGGGGACGTGAGCTCCTACGAGCAGTACTTC. This gives the protein CSAVGDVSSYEQYF.

This clonotype has ten or more counts. V is TRBV20-1 and J is TRBJ2-1, with 8 bases lining up with TRBD1. The J segment lost 4 bases and the V segment lost 3 bases, leaving 5 bases of the junction unmatched. The germline gives CDR1 DFQATT, CDR2 SNEGSKA (reference sequence). The CDR3 spans 14 residues. CDR3 sequence: CSASPGQAYNEQFF. The CDR3 coding sequence is TGCAGTGCTAGCCCGGGACAGGCTTACAATGAGCAGTTCTTC.

The chain recombines TRBV4-3 with TRBJ1-2; D uncertain. Germline-derived CDR1 and CDR2 are LGHNA and YSLEER. This CDR3 has 15 residues. Trimming took off 0 bases at V and 0 bases at J, with 8 bases between the two ends. The CDR3 is CASSQDGLANYGYTF. The CDR3 DNA reads TGCGCCAGCAGCCAAGATGGGCTCGCTAACTATGGCTACACCTTC.

The chain recombines TRBV4-2 with TRBJ2-2; D possibly corresponds to TRBD1 (6 bases). The CDR3 runs to 14 residues. Per germline, CDR1 LGHNA and CDR2 YNFKEQ. Trimming left V 3 bases short and J 7 bases short, with 12 bases between. Written as DNA, the CDR3 is TGTGCCAGCAGCCAGGAACAGGGCGACGGGGAGCTGTTTTTT. Translating gives CASSQEQGDGELFF.

This clonotype was detected only a few times. The V and J genes are TRBV12-3 or TRBV12-4 and TRBJ2-5; weak D call: TRBD2 (7 bases). The CDR3 loop spans 17 amino acids. The ends were cut back, 8 bases at V and 2 bases at J, with 24 bases in the middle. In DNA, the CDR3 is TGTGCCAGCGGACCTTATTTTTCCGGGGGGCCACAAGAGACCCAGTACTTC. This translates into CASGPYFSGGPQETQYF.

The rearrangement uses TRBV19 and TRBJ2-5; D may be TRBD1 or TRBD2 (5 bases each). Trimming took off 0 bases at V and 7 bases at J, with 12 bases between the two ends. The CDR3 contains 14 residues. Germline CDR1 LNHDA, CDR2 SQIVND (reference sequence). The CDR3 loop reads CASSIDGTPGTQYF. CDR3 sequence (DNA): TGTGCCAGTAGTATAGATGGGACCCCGGGGACCCAGTACTTC.

This clonotype was recorded many times. The rearrangement uses TRBV2 and TRBJ2-3; 11 bases fit TRBD1. The V segment lost 3 bases and the J segment 3 bases; nucleotides outside the gene matches: 2. Looked up from germline, CDR1 is SNHLY and CDR2 is FYNNEI. The CDR3 loop spans 15 amino acids. CDR3 loop: CASSEGQGETDTQYF. CDR3 nucleotides: TGTGCCAGCAGTGAGGGACAGGGGGAAACAGATACGCAGTATTTT.

This clonotype was observed a few times. The genes are TRBV20-1 and TRBJ1-2, with TRBD1 matching 12 bases. Germline values: CDR1 DFQATT, CDR2 SNEGSKA (reference sequence). The CDR3 runs 15 residues. V lost 6 bases and J lost 5; bases outside the gene matches: 10. The DNA of the CDR3 is TGCAGTGCCGAACCTGGGACAGGGGGCCGGTATGGCTACACCTTC. This sequence encodes CSAEPGTGGRYGYTF.

The sample holds many counts of this clonotype. The J gene is TRBJ2-3, the V gene TRBV29-1; maybe TRBD2 (6 bases). This CDR3 spans 14 amino acids. Trimming cost V 3 bases and J 5 bases, with 15 bases left between them. CDR1 SQVTM and CDR2 ANQGSEA come from the germline V gene. This CDR3 reads CSVEVGGTGDTQYF. CDR3 in DNA: TGCAGCGTTGAGGTCGGGGGAACGGGAGATACGCAGTATTTT.

This clonotype turned up a few times. The rearrangement uses TRBV5-1 and TRBJ1-1; 10 positions match TRBD1. Trimming removed 3 bases from V and 5 bases from J; junction bases left unmatched: 10. This CDR3 comprises 16 residues. Looked up from germline, CDR1 is SGHRS and CDR2 is YFSETQ. The CDR3 bases are TGCGCCAGCAGCTCCCTCCGGGACAGGGGAAGGACTGAAGCTTTCTTT. Protein sequence: CASSSLRDRGRTEAFF.

The rearrangement joins TRBV7-2 to TRBJ2-3; TRBD2 agrees at 10 bases. CDR1 is SGHTA and CDR2 is FQGNSA in the germline V gene. This CDR3 contains 15 residues. V was pared by 3 bases and J by 6 bases, with 6 bases of the junction left unmatched. This CDR3 reads CASSLSGGAGDTQYF. CDR3 nucleotide sequence: TGTGCCAGCAGCTTGAGCGGGGGGGCGGGGGATACGCAGTATTTT. The full variable domain, in which reference TRBV7-2 and TRBJ2-3 provide the parts outside the CDR3, is GAGVSQSPSNKVTEKGKDVELRCDPISGHTALYWYRQSLGQGLEFLIYFQGNSAPDKSGLPSDRFSAERTGGSVSTLTIQRTQQEDSAVYLCASSLSGGAGDTQYFGPGTRLTVL.

This clonotype appeared many times. The genes are TRBV20-1 and TRBJ2-2, with 10 bases fitting TRBD2. The germline V gene encodes CDR1 DFQATT and CDR2 SNEGSKA (reference sequence). After removal of 0 bases from V and 1 base from J, the junction contained 2 bases not matched to a gene. The CDR3 spans 16 residues. The CDR3 region has the DNA TGCAGTGCTAGAGATCGGACTAGCGGGAACACCGGGGAGCTGTTTTTT. This encodes CSARDRTSGNTGELFF.

A few counts support this clonotype. CDR3 sequence: CASSQDASTEAFF. CDR3 coding DNA: TGCGCCAGCAGCCAAGACGCCTCCACTGAAGCTTTCTTT. This chain links TRBV4-1 with TRBJ1-1; no definite D call. The germline CDR1 and CDR2 sequences are MGHRA and YSYEKL. The V end was cut by 0 bases, the J end by 4 bases, with 6 bases between. The CDR3 has 13 amino acids.

The gene calls are TRBV12-3 or TRBV12-4 and TRBJ1-4; TRBD1 matches at 7 bases. This CDR3 is built from 14 residues. V shed 4 bases, J shed 7 bases, and the junction held 6 bases outside the gene matches. The CDR3 protein is CASSSGQMGEKLFF. In nucleotides, the CDR3 is TGTGCCAGCAGTTCGGGACAGATGGGTGAAAAACTGTTTTTT.

The chain couples TRBV28 to TRBJ2-7, with D perhaps matching TRBD2 (7 bases). Germline assignment: CDR1 MDHEN and CDR2 SYDVKM. V dropped 6 bases and J dropped 3 bases, with 18 bases sitting between them. This CDR3 has 15 residues. The CDR3 is CASRPGGQGDYEQYF. Written as DNA, the CDR3 is TGTGCCAGCAGACCCGGGGGGCAGGGTGACTACGAGCAGTACTTC.

The genes are TRBV6-2 or TRBV6-3 and TRBJ2-1; 8 bases match TRBD2. The J segment lost 4 bases and the V segment lost 4 bases, leaving 6 bases of the junction unmatched. Germline CDR1 reads MNHEY; CDR2 reads SVGEGT. The CDR3 is 15 residues long. The CDR3, as DNA: TGTGCCAGCAGTTTAGCGGGGATCATGTACAATGAGCAGTTCTTC. Translating it yields CASSLAGIMYNEQFF.

This clonotype turned up a few times. This chain joins TRBV5-1 and TRBJ2-1, with D possibly matching TRBD2 (6 bases). Germline V gene sequence: CDR1 SGHRS, CDR2 YFSETQ. This CDR3 has 15 amino acids. Trimming pared 2 bases from V and 8 bases from J, leaving 17 bases between. CDR3 in DNA: TGCGCCAGCAGCTTAAAGACGGGAGTGGGGGATGAGCAGTTCTTC. This encodes CASSLKTGVGDEQFF.

The sample holds a few counts of this clonotype. V gene TRBV4-3 combines with J gene TRBJ2-2, with TRBD2 identical over 10 bases. Germline CDR1 is LGHNA and CDR2 is YSLEER. The CDR3 runs to 18 residues. Germline trimming cut 0 bases from V and 3 bases from J; bases unmatched to any gene: 7. The CDR3 region has the DNA TGCGCCAGCAGCCAAGAAGACTTAGCGGGGGGTGACACCGGGGAGCTGTTTTTT. This sequence encodes CASSQEDLAGGDTGELFF.

In this sample, this clonotype turned up many times. The J gene is TRBJ2-2, the V gene TRBV29-1; 9 nucleotides line up with TRBD2. The CDR3 spans 15 residues. Germline lookup yields CDR1 SQVTM and CDR2 ANQGSEA. The V segment lost 2 bases and the J segment 4 bases; nucleotides outside the gene matches: 5. The CDR3 sequence is CSVESSGDLTGELFF. The CDR3 DNA follows: TGCAGCGTTGAATCTAGCGGGGACCTCACCGGGGAGCTGTTTTTT.

This clonotype was detected ten times or more. V is TRBV4-2 and J is TRBJ2-7; D possibly corresponds to TRBD1 (5 bases). CDR1 and CDR2 from the germline V gene are LGHNA and YNFKEQ. The CDR3 extends over 14 amino acids. The V end lost 2 bases, the J end lost 7 bases, and 15 bases lay between the germline ends. CDR3 nucleotides: TGTGCCAGCAGCCAAAGTTCTGGGGCAAGGGAGCAGTACTTC. As protein: CASSQSSGAREQYF.

As to this clonotype: A read error is likely, as this CDR3 ends without the conserved phenylalanine or tryptophan. V is TRBV12-3 or TRBV12-4 and J is TRBJ1-2; 7 bases are a match to TRBD1. Trimming took 5 bases from V and 4 from J; bases not matched to a gene: 10. The CDR3 extends over 15 amino acids. In nucleotides, the CDR3 is TGTGCCAGCAGTAAGAAACAGGGGCGGGTCTATGGCTACACCTAC. It codes for CASSKKQGRVYGYTY.

This clonotype was counted a few times. V and J are TRBV12-3 or TRBV12-4 and TRBJ2-5, with D perhaps being TRBD1 or TRBD2 (5 bases each). The CDR3 consists of 13 residues. Trimming took off 7 bases at V and 9 bases at J, with 18 bases between the two ends. The CDR3 DNA reads TGTGCCAGCACCCCCGAGGGCATGGGGGCCCAGTACTTC. As protein: CASTPEGMGAQYF.

This chain links TRBV12-3 or TRBV12-4 with TRBJ2-7; D unclear. With 4 bases removed from V and 7 bases from J, the gap between germline ends came to 11 bases. The CDR3 covers 12 residues. CDR3 loop: CASSSDSREQYF. The DNA of the CDR3 is TGTGCCAGCAGTTCCGATTCCCGGGAGCAGTACTTC.